This entry lists 13 T cell receptor beta chains sequenced from one sample in a study of blood T cell repertoires in COVID-19. Assay: immunoSEQ multiplex PCR; the TCRdb copy retains only in-frame clones and omits some. The sample has some 400,000 clones; 90% to 95% are singletons. Sequencing was carried out using PBMCs or T cells enriched from blood (not recorded which). Receptor source: a woman between 40 and 50 years old who had been exposed to COVID-19.

The chain combines TRBV3-1 (or the pseudogene TRBV3-2) with TRBJ2-1, with D possibly matching TRBD2 (5 bases). Germline V CDR1 and CDR2: LGHDT, YNNKEL (reference sequence). The V and J ends lost 0 bases and 10 bases respectively, with 22 bases between them. The CDR3 has 17 residues. The DNA of the CDR3 is TGTGCCAGCAGCCAAGAAGGTCAGGACTGGACCCTGGGGGAGCAGTTCTTC. Translation gives CASSQEGQDWTLGEQFF.

The chain recombines TRBV2 with TRBJ1-2; D is unresolved. Germline assignment: CDR1 SNHLY and CDR2 FYNNEI. The CDR3 extends over 14 amino acids. Trimming stripped 4 bases from V and 0 bases from J, with 9 bases between. CDR3 region: CASSVVTPNYGYTF. The CDR3 DNA reads as TGTGCCAGCAGTGTAGTCACTCCTAACTATGGCTACACCTTC.

This clone occurred once. The rearrangement uses TRBV4-2 and TRBJ2-2; 9 bases are shared with TRBD2. The CDR3 has 18 amino acids. Germline CDR1 reads LGHNA; CDR2 reads YNFKEQ. The V segment lost 0 bases and the J segment 3 bases; nucleotides outside the gene matches: 8. CDR3 sequence reads: CASSQDWATSGYTGELFF. As DNA, the CDR3 is TGTGCCAGCAGCCAAGATTGGGCGACTAGCGGTTACACCGGGGAGCTGTTTTTT.

The chain carries TRBV7-3 and TRBJ2-3, with D tentatively TRBD2 (6 bases). The CDR3 totals 15 residues. The germline gives CDR1 SGHTA, CDR2 FQGTGA. Deletions cut 8 bases from V and 1 base from J, with 16 bases between. The DNA for the CDR3 is TGTGCCAGCGCACGGGGTAGCGGCGGCACAGATACGCAGTATTTT. It translates to CASARGSGGTDTQYF.

The J gene is TRBJ2-1, the V gene TRBV5-1, with TRBD2 identical over 7 bases. Germline CDR1 and CDR2: SGHRS and YFSETQ. The ends lost 0 bases at V and 4 bases at J; junction bases unmatched: 10. The CDR3 has 17 residues. The CDR3 protein is CASSLAASGGVYNEQFF. The CDR3 DNA is TGCGCCAGCAGCTTGGCGGCTAGCGGAGGGGTGTACAATGAGCAGTTCTTC.

The chain employs TRBV30 and TRBJ1-2; TRBD1 is a possible D gene (5 bases). The V end was cut by 8 bases, the J end by 7 bases, with 17 bases between. Germline V CDR1 and CDR2: GTSNPN, SVGIG (reference sequence). The CDR3 extends over 12 amino acids. CDR3 amino acids: CAAQAGQSGYTF. CDR3 DNA: TGTGCCGCCCAAGCGGGGCAGAGTGGCTACACCTTC.

J is TRBJ2-2 and V is TRBV9; D is unresolved. Germline CDR1 reads SGDLS; CDR2 reads YYNGEE. Trimming cost V 4 bases and J 5 bases, with 9 bases left between them. The CDR3 consists of 13 residues. DNA for the CDR3: TGTGCCAGCAGCCCCCGGTCAACCGGGGAGCTGTTTTTT. Translating it yields CASSPRSTGELFF.

In nucleotides, the CDR3 is TGTGCCAGCAGCCAATCGGGAAGGTTGACGGGGGCCAACGTCCTGACTTTC. As protein: CASSQSGRLTGANVLTF. The chain is built from TRBV3-1 (or the pseudogene TRBV3-2) and TRBJ2-6; D is possibly TRBD2 (5 bases). The CDR3 has 17 amino acids. CDR1 is LGHDT, CDR2 YNNKEL, per germline (reference sequence). The V gene lost 2 bases and the J gene lost 4 bases, with 15 bases spanning the gap.

The chain is built from TRBV5-1 and TRBJ2-3; tentative D call: TRBD2 (6 bases). Per the germline V gene, CDR1 is SGHRS and CDR2 is YFSETQ. The CDR3 length is 14 residues. The V and J ends lost 4 bases and 4 bases respectively, with 13 bases between them. This CDR3 reads CASSPGPGADTQYF. The CDR3 DNA reads TGCGCCAGCAGCCCCGGCCCGGGGGCAGATACGCAGTATTTT.

The genes are TRBV7-6 and TRBJ1-1; 7 bases match TRBD1. Trimming removed 5 bases from V and 4 bases from J; junction bases left unmatched: 4. Germline assignment: CDR1 SGHVS and CDR2 FNYEAQ. The CDR3 sequence is 13 residues long. CDR3 region: CASSPGGITEAFF. The CDR3 bases are TGTGCCAGCAGCCCAGGGGGGATCACTGAAGCTTTCTTT.

The chain employs TRBV12-5 and TRBJ2-1; 14 bases agree with TRBD2. V lost 5 bases to trimming and J lost 8 bases; unmatched junction nucleotides: 5. Looked up from germline, CDR1 is LGHNT and CDR2 is FRNRAP. The CDR3 contains 15 residues. CDR3 sequence: CASGRGTSGGDEQFF. CDR3 nucleotide sequence: TGTGCTAGTGGTCGGGGGACTAGCGGGGGTGATGAGCAGTTCTTC.

The V gene is TRBV27, the J gene TRBJ2-7; 9 bases align to TRBD1. Per the germline V gene, CDR1 is MNHEY and CDR2 is SMNVEV (reference sequence). The CDR3 is 16 amino acids. V lost 4 bases to trimming and J lost 2 bases; unmatched junction nucleotides: 9. CDR3 amino acids: CASSSLGTGFTYEQYF. The CDR3 DNA sequence: TGTGCCAGCAGTTCCCTCGGGACAGGGTTTACCTACGAGCAGTACTTC.

The chain uses TRBV5-1 and TRBJ1-4, with 7 bases that match TRBD1. The CDR3 is 14 residues long. CDR1 SGHRS and CDR2 YFSETQ come from the germline V gene. With V trimmed by 2 bases and J by 8 bases, 6 bases remained unmatched. DNA of the CDR3: TGCGCCAGCAGCTTTGACAGGGAGAGGGAAAAACTGTTTTTT. Translation: CASSFDREREKLFF.